Below, 30 T cell receptor beta chains from the same sample are listed, as sequenced in a study of circulating tumor DNA in untreated peripheral T-cell lymphoma. Measured with immunoSEQ multiplex PCR; TCRdb has only the in-frame clones, and not every one. Of about 10,000 clones listed, about three quarters were seen once; the top ten hold roughly 28%. The material sequenced was tumor tissue. The receptors originated from a human donor with peripheral T-cell lymphoma.

The genes are TRBV28 and TRBJ2-5; tentative D call: TRBD2 (6 bases). The V end was cut by 1 base, the J end by 5 bases, with 14 bases between. Germline V lookup: CDR1 MDHEN, CDR2 SYDVKM. The CDR3 extends over 15 amino acids. The CDR3 DNA follows: TGTGCCAGCAGTTTATTCCGGGGGATTCGGGAGACCCAGTACTTC. This sequence encodes CASSLFRGIRETQYF.

This clone was detected once. This chain links TRBV11-3 with TRBJ2-7, with D hard to call. Germline V gene lookup returns CDR1 SGHNT and CDR2 YENEEA. The CDR3 consists of 14 residues. The V end was cut by 3 bases, the J end by 4 bases, with 13 bases between. The CDR3 loop is CASSFSVQHYEQYF. The CDR3 nucleotides are TGTGCCAGCAGCTTCTCCGTACAGCATTACGAGCAGTACTTC.

The chain recombines TRBV6-8 with TRBJ1-3; TRBD1 is a possible D gene (5 bases). V lost 2 bases and J 2 bases, leaving 7 bases between the germline ends. There are 14 residues in the CDR3. The germline V gene encodes CDR1 MNHGY and CDR2 SAAAGT. The CDR3 DNA reads TGTGCCAGCAGTTACGGGGCCCCTGGAAACACCATATATTTT. It encodes CASSYGAPGNTIYF.

The J gene is TRBJ2-1, the V gene TRBV11-3, with D hard to call. Between the trimmed V and J ends, which lost 3 bases and 3 bases, there was a span of 12 bases. There are 15 residues in the CDR3. The germline gives CDR1 SGHNT, CDR2 YENEEA. CDR3 nucleotide sequence: TGTGCCAGCAGCTTGGAAACGGCATTCTACAATGAGCAGTTCTTC. Protein sequence: CASSLETAFYNEQFF.

The V call is TRBV15, the J call TRBJ1-1; D gene uncertain. The CDR3 sequence is 14 residues long. The V gene lost 0 bases and the J gene lost 6 bases, with 11 bases spanning the gap. The germline gives CDR1 LNHNV, CDR2 YYDKDF (reference sequence). CDR3 sequence: CATSRDRGWPEAFF. The CDR3 DNA sequence: TGTGCCACCAGCAGAGATCGGGGTTGGCCTGAAGCTTTCTTT.

The chain employs TRBV14 and TRBJ1-1; D unclear. Trimming removed 5 bases from V and 0 bases from J, with 10 bases in between. Germline assignment: CDR1 SGHDN and CDR2 FVKESK. CDR3 size: 14 residues. CDR3 loop: CASSTSRMNTEAFF. In DNA form, the CDR3 reads TGTGCCAGCAGCACGTCAAGAATGAACACTGAAGCTTTCTTT. The entire variable domain, with the rest obtained from reference TRBV14 and TRBJ1-1, is as follows: EAGVTQFPSHSVIEKGQTVTLRCDPISGHDNLYWYRRVMGKEIKFLLHFVKESKQDESGMPNNRFLAERTGGTYSTLKVQPAELEDSGVYFCASSTSRMNTEAFFGQGTRLTVV.

The CDR3: CAAVGRPYEQYF. Written as DNA, the CDR3 is TGTGCCGCGGTGGGCAGGCCCTACGAGCAGTACTTC. The chain recombines TRBV28 with TRBJ2-7; D is ambiguous. Germline CDR1 and CDR2: MDHEN and SYDVKM. This CDR3 has 12 amino acids. With 11 bases removed from V and 2 bases from J, the gap between germline ends came to 13 bases.

The chain uses TRBV9 and TRBJ1-3; no firm D call. The CDR3 runs to 14 residues. V was trimmed by 4 bases and J by 0 bases, leaving 8 bases between them. Germline V gene sequence: CDR1 SGDLS, CDR2 YYNGEE. CDR3 residues: CASSMEVSGNTIYF. In DNA form, the CDR3 reads TGTGCCAGCAGCATGGAAGTCTCTGGAAACACCATATATTTT.

J is TRBJ2-3 and V is TRBV18, with 8 bases identical to TRBD2. CDR1 is KGHSH and CDR2 is LQKENI in the germline V gene. The CDR3 consists of 16 residues. Unmatched junction bases numbered 8, after V lost 2 bases and J lost 4 bases. CDR3 sequence reads: CASSPGTRVFPDTQYF. For the CDR3, the DNA is TGTGCCAGCTCACCAGGGACTAGGGTGTTTCCAGATACGCAGTATTTT.

This CDR3 reads CACRGSSGNTIYF. The CDR3 DNA is TGTGCCTGCCGCGGTAGCTCTGGAAACACCATATATTTT. The chain combines TRBV30 with TRBJ1-3; D gene unclear. The CDR3 has 13 amino acids. The germline V gene encodes CDR1 GTSNPN and CDR2 SVGIG (reference sequence). Between the trimmed V and J ends, which lost 6 bases and 0 bases, there was a span of 9 bases.

The V call is TRBV18, the J call TRBJ2-7; D is unresolved. Between the trimmed V and J ends, which lost 2 bases and 6 bases, there was a span of 11 bases. This CDR3 spans 13 amino acids. Germline V gene sequence: CDR1 KGHSH, CDR2 LQKENI. This CDR3 reads CASSPGSEREQYF. CDR3 nucleotide sequence: TGTGCCAGCTCACCAGGGTCCGAACGCGAGCAGTACTTC. Based on the CDR3 plus reference TRBV18 and TRBJ2-7, the full variable domain is NAGVMQNPRHLVRRRGQEARLRCSPMKGHSHVYWYRQLPEEGLKFMVYLQKENIIDESGMPKERFSAEFPKEGPSILRIQQVVRGDSAAYFCASSPGSEREQYFGPGTRLTVT.

This clone was detected a few times. The J gene is TRBJ1-2, the V gene TRBV6-1; maybe TRBD1 (6 bases). CDR3 length: 14 residues. Trimming took 0 bases from V and 8 from J, leaving 13 bases between them. Germline V lookup: CDR1 MNHNS, CDR2 SASEGT. The CDR3: CASSEAGGREGYTF. In nucleotides, the CDR3 is TGTGCCAGCAGTGAAGCTGGGGGGCGTGAAGGCTACACCTTC.

The chain employs TRBV7-5 and TRBJ2-7; TRBD1 is the table's D call and was not checked against the DNA. TRBV7-5 is a recognized pseudogene. This CDR3 comprises 16 residues. The CDR3 nucleotides are TGTGCCAGCAGCCAACTCCTTACAGGGGATTTCGACGAGCAGTACTTC. Its protein is CASSQLLTGDFDEQYF.

This clone showed up just once. V is TRBV28 and J is TRBJ2-5, with 8 nucleotides matching TRBD2. V trimming: 3 bases; J trimming: 6 bases; junction bases outside the gene matches: 9. The V gene's germline CDR1 is MDHEN and CDR2 SYDVKM. The CDR3 is 15 residues long. In nucleotides, the CDR3 is TGTGCCAGCAGTTTTGTTAGCGGGGCCCTTAAGACCCAGTACTTC. Translation: CASSFVSGALKTQYF.

In its sample, this clone was seen once. CDR3 bases: TGTGCCATCGCCTGGACAGACGCGAACACCGGGGAGCTGTTTTTT. Translated, it gives CAIAWTDANTGELFF. The chain has TRBV6-8 and TRBJ2-2, with TRBD1 as a possible D gene (6 bases). Germline lookup yields CDR1 MNHGY and CDR2 SAAAGT. There are 15 residues in the CDR3. V shed 10 bases and J shed 0 bases, with 15 bases lying between them.

This clone was seen a few times. The chain combines TRBV4-1 with TRBJ2-7; TRBD2 matches 10 bases. Looked up from germline, CDR1 is MGHRA and CDR2 is YSYEKL. The trim removed 3 bases at V and 0 bases at J, leaving 5 bases unmatched. The CDR3 is made up of 16 amino acids. The CDR3 sequence: CASSHHLAGDSYEQYF. The DNA for the CDR3 is TGCGCCAGCAGCCACCATCTAGCGGGGGACTCCTACGAGCAGTACTTC.

This clone was counted only a few times. The rearrangement uses TRBV19 and TRBJ1-4; no clear D gene. The CDR3 extends over 15 amino acids. CDR1 and CDR2 from the germline V gene are LNHDA and SQIVND (reference sequence). V lost 0 bases to trimming and J lost 5 bases, with 10 bases between them. CDR3 coding DNA: TGTGCCAGTAGTATAGACAGGTCCAAGAATGAAAAACTGTTTTTT. It codes for CASSIDRSKNEKLFF.

The V call is TRBV1, the J call TRBJ1-6. TRBV1 is annotated as a pseudogene. This CDR3 spans 18 amino acids. This CDR3 is CASSPLLIPSSYNSPLHF. CDR3 bases: TGCGCCAGCAGCCCCCTCCTAATACCGAGCTCCTATAATTCACCCCTCCACTTT.

J is TRBJ1-3 and V is TRBV15, with a tentative D call TRBD1 (5 bases). The CDR3 spans 16 residues. Germline values: CDR1 LNHNV, CDR2 YYDKDF (reference sequence). With 5 bases removed from V and 3 bases from J, the gap between germline ends came to 17 bases. CDR3 protein: CATSAGRGSGGNTIYF. As DNA, the CDR3 is TGTGCCACCAGCGCCGGTCGGGGGTCGGGTGGAAACACCATATATTTT.

The rearrangement links TRBV10-3 to TRBJ1-2; D unresolved. This CDR3 is built from 14 residues. The germline V gene encodes CDR1 ENHRY and CDR2 SYGVKD. V was pared by 0 bases and J by 2 bases, with 7 bases between. CDR3 region: CAISESSANYGYTF. CDR3 coding DNA: TGTGCCATCAGTGAGTCGTCCGCCAACTATGGCTACACCTTC.

A few counts support this clone. The chain recombines TRBV18 with TRBJ2-4; TRBD1 matches at 8 bases. V was pared by 3 bases and J by 6 bases, with 4 bases of the junction left unmatched. Germline values: CDR1 KGHSH, CDR2 LQKENI. CDR3 length: 14 amino acids. The DNA of the CDR3 is TGTGCCAGCTCACCCGCAGGGGGCCTAAACATTCAGTACTTC. Residues: CASSPAGGLNIQYF.

Points on this clone: The germline gene is not matched at one end of the junction; a read error may be the cause. Other DNA sequences in the sample encode the same CDR3. The rearrangement joins TRBV5-1 to TRBJ1-2; tentatively, D is TRBD1 (5 bases). This CDR3 is 14 amino acids long. Germline loops: CDR1 SGHRS, CDR2 YFSETQ. CDR3 protein: CASSLGEGSAGYTF. Here the CDR3 DNA reads TGCGCTAGCAGTTTGGGAGAGGGGAGTGCTGGCTACACCTTC. Using reference TRBV5-1 and TRBJ1-2 for the parts outside the CDR3, the full variable domain is KAGVTQTPRYLIKTRGQQVTLSCSPISGHRSVSWYQQTPGQGLQFLFEYFSETQRNKGNFPGRFSGRQFSNSRSEMNVSTLELGDSALYLCASSLGEGSAGYTFGSGTRLTVV.

A remark on this clone: A junction boundary mismatches the germline segment, possibly from a read error. The chain uses TRBV6-8 and TRBJ1-6, with D possibly TRBD1 on 5 matching bases. The CDR3 extends over 15 amino acids. Germline loops: CDR1 MNHGY, CDR2 SAAAGT. The CDR3 spells CATREGLQRDSPLHF. The DNA for the CDR3 is TGTGCCACCCGGGAGGGGCTGCAAAGGGATTCACCTCTCCACTTT.

The chain joins TRBV6-8 to TRBJ2-7, with D perhaps TRBD1 (6 bases). Trimming removed 6 bases from V and 1 base from J, with 10 bases in between. CDR3 size: 13 residues. In germline, CDR1 is MNHGY, CDR2 SAAAGT. Here the CDR3 DNA reads TGTGCCAGCAGCGCTGGACAGTCCTACGAGCAGTACTTC. Its translation is CASSAGQSYEQYF.

This chain uses TRBV6-7 with TRBJ2-6, with D maybe TRBD1 (5 bases). Being an ORF, TRBV6-7 has a function that is uncertain. V was shortened by 5 bases and J by 2 bases, with 7 bases between the two germline ends. The CDR3 has 14 amino acids. The CDR3 nucleotides read TGTGCCAGCAGTAGGGGTCCTGGGGCCAACGTCCTGACTTTC. Translating it yields CASSRGPGANVLTF.

The J gene is TRBJ2-2, the V gene TRBV11-3; 9 positions agree with TRBD1. V was clipped by 5 bases and J by 4 bases; unmatched bases: 5. CDR1 is SGHNT and CDR2 is YENEEA in the germline V gene. The CDR3 runs 15 residues. The CDR3 bases are TGTGCCAGCAGCACCGGGACAGGGTTCACCGGGGAGCTGTTTTTT. This encodes CASSTGTGFTGELFF.

In the case of this clone: A read error may account for a junction end that differs from germline. The chain carries TRBV6-8 and TRBJ2-7; 12 nucleotides match TRBD1. Germline CDR1 and CDR2: MNHGY and SAAAGT. This CDR3 contains 16 residues. The CDR3 protein is CASSYRGTGGRYKQYF. In DNA, the CDR3 is TGTGCCAGCAGTTACCGCGGGACAGGGGGCCGCTACAAGCAGTACTTC.

The chain links TRBV18 to TRBJ2-5; TRBD1 aligns across 11 bases. Looked up from germline, CDR1 is KGHSH and CDR2 is LQKENI. The CDR3 loop spans 16 amino acids. The trim removed 0 bases at V and 5 bases at J, leaving 5 bases unmatched. The CDR3 DNA reads TGTGCCAGCTCACCACCGAGGACAGGGGGCGGCGAGACCCAGTACTTC. This gives the protein CASSPPRTGGGETQYF.

The chain recombines TRBV5-1 with TRBJ2-4; D is uncertain. Trimming removed 1 base from V and 1 base from J, with 12 bases in between. This CDR3 spans 16 amino acids. CDR1 is SGHRS and CDR2 is YFSETQ in the germline V gene. The CDR3 region has the DNA TGCGCCAGCAGCTTGAGGCTAGATCTGGCCAAAAACATTCAGTACTTC. This sequence encodes CASSLRLDLAKNIQYF. Complete variable domain (other parts from reference TRBV5-1 and TRBJ2-4): KAGVTQTPRYLIKTRGQQVTLSCSPISGHRSVSWYQQTPGQGLQFLFEYFSETQRNKGNFPGRFSGRQFSNSRSEMNVSTLELGDSALYLCASSLRLDLAKNIQYFGAGTRLSVL.

V is TRBV6-8 and J is TRBJ2-3; 8 bases are shared with TRBD2. Germline lookup yields CDR1 MNHGY and CDR2 SAAAGT. The CDR3 has 14 residues. J lost 3 bases, V lost 2 bases, and 1 base had no gene match. CDR3 residues: CASSYGGGTDTQYF. As DNA, the CDR3 is TGTGCCAGCAGTTACGGCGGGGGGACAGATACGCAGTATTTT.